The rows below give T cell receptor beta chains drawn from one sample of a study of blood T cell repertoires in COVID-19. Libraries were prepared by immunoSEQ multiplex PCR; TCRdb keeps only in-frame clonotypes and omits some of them. The data hold about 80,000 clones, with roughly 80% observed a single time. Sequenced sample: peripheral blood. These receptors all stem from a woman in her seventies with acute or convalescent COVID-19. The CDR3 runs from the conserved cysteine through the conserved F or W. D genes are given only for firm matches. Clone size is stated in some rows and not others, as once, few, many or a class when expanded.

TRBV7-9	.	.	TRBJ1-4	CASSLGSGDNEKLFF	TGTGCCAGCAGCTTAGGTTCAGGGGATAATGAAAAACTGTTTTTT
TRBV18	.	.	TRBJ2-1	CASSPVSDSGYSYNEQFF	TGTGCCAGCTCACCAGTATCGGACAGCGGCTACTCCTACAATGAGCAGTTCTTC
TRBV5-1	.	.	TRBJ2-3	CASSLEGKRTDTQYF	TGCGCCAGCAGCTTGGAGGGGAAACGAACAGATACGCAGTATTTT
TRBV25-1	.	.	TRBJ1-2	CASGGQLGYTF	TGTGCCAGCGGAGGACAGCTCGGCTACACCTTC
TRBV5-1	once	.	TRBJ1-2	CASSSEGRRYGYTF	TGCGCCAGCAGCTCGGAGGGAAGGCGCTATGGCTACACCTTC
TRBV11-3	.	.	TRBJ2-1	CASSLVDRGFNEQFF	TGTGCCAGCAGCTTGGTTGATCGGGGGTTCAATGAGCAGTTCTTC
TRBV9	.	TRBD2	TRBJ2-2	CASRGLAGGANTGELFF	TGCGCTAGTCGGGGACTAGCGGGAGGGGCGAACACCGGGGAGCTGTTTTTT
TRBV19	.	TRBD2	TRBJ2-1	CASSIQTSGSSNEQFF	TGTGCCAGTAGTATACAGACTAGCGGGAGTTCAAATGAGCAGTTCTTC
TRBV7-6	few	TRBD1	TRBJ1-4	CASSLRGLGNEKLFF	TGTGCCAGCAGCTTAAGGGGGCTGGGTAATGAAAAACTGTTTTTT
TRBV9	.	TRBD2	TRBJ2-3	CASSARWRGRATDTQYF	TGTGCCAGCAGCGCCAGGTGGCGCGGGAGGGCCACAGATACGCAGTATTTT
TRBV3-1/TRBV3-2	.	.	TRBJ1-1	CASSPRFRVVAEAFF	TGTGCCAGCAGTCCACGATTTCGGGTCGTGGCTGAAGCTTTCTTT
TRBV29-1	.	.	TRBJ1-5	CSVGNENQPQHF	TGCAGCGTTGGTAACGAGAATCAGCCCCAGCATTTT
TRBV3-1/TRBV3-2	.	.	TRBJ2-7	CASSQDQRRATYEQYF	TGTGCCAGCAGCCAAGATCAGAGGAGGGCTACCTACGAGCAGTACTTC
TRBV3-1/TRBV3-2	.	.	TRBJ1-1	CASSQGGFYAFF	TGTGCCAGCAGCCAAGGAGGGTTTTACGCTTTCTTT
TRBV5-4	.	.	TRBJ1-6	CASSLEALSPLHF	TGTGCCAGCAGCTTGGAAGCTCTCTCACCCCTCCACTTT
TRBV7-2	once	.	TRBJ2-3	CASRNQDYTQYF	TGTGCCAGCAGAAACCAGGACTATACGCAGTATTTT
TRBV19	once	.	TRBJ1-5	CASSTTGLGNQPQHF	TGTGCCAGTAGTACTACAGGGTTAGGCAATCAGCCCCAGCATTTT
TRBV3-1/TRBV3-2	.	.	TRBJ2-3	CASSYTDTQYF	TGTGCCAGCAGTTACACAGATACGCAGTATTTT
TRBV11-3	.	TRBD1	TRBJ2-5	CASSRDRAGETQYF	TGTGCCAGCAGCCGTGACAGGGCTGGAGAGACCCAGTACTTC
TRBV7-2	.	.	TRBJ2-5	CASSFRGSETQYF	TGTGCCAGCAGCTTTCGGGGATCGGAGACCCAGTACTTC
TRBV2	many	.	TRBJ2-7	CASSAGSEQYF	TGTGCCAGCAGTGCAGGGTCCGAGCAGTACTTC
TRBV3-1/TRBV3-2	.	TRBD1	TRBJ1-1	CASSQGQRNTEAFF	TGTGCCAGCAGCCAGGGACAGAGGAACACTGAAGCTTTCTTT
TRBV9	.	TRBD2	TRBJ2-5	CASSAPGLASRETQYF	TGTGCCAGCAGCGCACCGGGACTAGCGTCACGGGAGACCCAGTACTTC
TRBV13	.	TRBD1	TRBJ1-3	CATTGGAENTIYF	TGTGCCACCACAGGGGGGGCCGAAAACACCATATATTTT
TRBV30	.	.	TRBJ1-4	CAWSAVVGAGTNEKLFF	TGTGCCTGGAGTGCGGTCGTCGGTGCAGGGACTAATGAAAAACTGTTTTTT
TRBV5-6	once	TRBD1	TRBJ1-6	CASSFGTGTVNSPLHF	TGTGCCAGCAGCTTTGGGACCGGGACAGTAAATTCACCCCTCCACTTT
TRBV7-7	.	TRBD1	TRBJ2-2	CASSSSYSPGQGNTGELFF	TGTGCCAGCAGCTCATCCTATTCACCGGGACAGGGGAATACCGGGGAGCTGTTTTTT
TRBV19	.	.	TRBJ1-1	CASSIGGQGGTEAFF	TGTGCCAGTAGTATAGGAGGCCAGGGCGGAACTGAAGCTTTCTTT
TRBV10-2	.	.	TRBJ1-5	CASSEGGVNQPQHF	TGCGCCAGCAGTGAGGGGGGGGTAAATCAGCCCCAGCATTTT
TRBV29-1	.	.	TRBJ1-1	CSVAGNGDTEAFF	TGCAGCGTTGCAGGGAATGGAGACACTGAAGCTTTCTTT
TRBV6-5	.	TRBD1	TRBJ1-1	CASRQQGFVTEAFF	TGTGCCAGCAGGCAACAGGGGTTTGTCACTGAAGCTTTCTTT
TRBV24-1	.	.	TRBJ2-3	CATSDLVSGEDTQYF	TGTGCCACCAGTGATTTGGTTTCCGGGGAGGATACGCAGTATTTT
TRBV19	.	.	TRBJ1-1	CASSIRRRGANTEAFF	TGTGCCAGTAGTATACGACGGAGGGGAGCCAACACTGAAGCTTTCTTT
TRBV2	.	TRBD1	TRBJ2-1	CASSVADRAGHEQFF	TGTGCCAGCAGTGTGGCGGACAGGGCTGGGCATGAGCAGTTCTTC
TRBV7-9	.	.	TRBJ1-1	CASSPSGAMNTEAFF	TGTGCCAGCAGCCCATCAGGGGCCATGAACACTGAAGCTTTCTTT
TRBV6-1	.	.	TRBJ1-1	CASSDMGRMNTEAFF	TGTGCCAGCAGTGACATGGGGAGAATGAACACTGAAGCTTTCTTT
TRBV29-1	.	.	TRBJ1-1	CSAQPTGSTEAFF	TGCAGCGCCCAACCGACCGGGAGCACTGAAGCTTTCTTT
TRBV5-1	.	TRBD1	TRBJ1-1	CASSLGQGALRTEAFF	TGCGCCAGCAGCCTCGGACAGGGGGCCCTACGGACTGAAGCTTTCTTT
TRBV11-2	.	.	TRBJ2-5	CASSLDIGGFGETQYF	TGTGCCAGCAGCTTAGATATAGGGGGTTTCGGAGAGACCCAGTACTTC
TRBV10-3	.	.	TRBJ1-6	CAISDDRVTDSPLHF	TGTGCCATCAGTGATGATCGGGTAACGGATTCACCCCTCCACTTT
TRBV5-1	once	.	TRBJ1-1	CASSRGANTEAFF	TGCGCCAGCAGCCGAGGAGCGAACACTGAAGCTTTCTTT
TRBV29-1	.	.	TRBJ1-4	CSVGGRGDEKLFF	TGCAGCGTTGGAGGCAGGGGTGATGAAAAACTGTTTTTT
TRBV2	.	TRBD2	TRBJ2-7	CASRATSGRRVQYF	TGTGCCTCCAGGGCCACTAGCGGGAGACGTGTGCAGTACTTC
TRBV24-1	.	TRBD1	TRBJ2-5	CATSAGTAQETQYF	TGTGCCACCAGTGCGGGGACAGCCCAAGAGACCCAGTACTTC
TRBV5-1	.	.	TRBJ1-1	CASSLGAVANTEAFF	TGCGCCAGCAGCTTGGGTGCGGTTGCGAACACTGAAGCTTTCTTT
TRBV3-1/TRBV3-2	.	.	TRBJ2-7	CASSLVNSYEQYF	TGTGCCAGCAGCCTTGTAAATTCCTACGAGCAGTACTTC
TRBV7-6	.	.	TRBJ1-3	CASSSRGGPGGNTIYF	TGTGCCAGCAGCTCACGGGGGGGGCCTGGCGGAAACACCATATATTTT
TRBV10-3	.	.	TRBJ2-1	CATRADNTGNEQFF	TGTGCCACTCGAGCGGATAATACGGGAAATGAGCAGTTCTTC
TRBV7-3	.	TRBD1	TRBJ1-3	CASSLTGGNSGNTIYF	TGTGCCAGCAGCTTAACAGGGGGCAATTCTGGAAACACCATATATTTT
TRBV6-1	.	TRBD1	TRBJ1-4	CASSDRGPTEKLFF	TGTGCCAGCAGTGACAGGGGGCCCACTGAAAAACTGTTTTTT
TRBV5-1	.	.	TRBJ1-2	CASSLGEGDWSVGYTF	TGCGCCAGCAGCTTGGGAGAGGGGGATTGGTCGGTTGGCTACACCTTC
TRBV19	.	.	TRBJ1-5	CASSSMGSGHQPQHF	TGTGCCAGTAGTTCCATGGGCTCAGGCCATCAGCCCCAGCATTTT